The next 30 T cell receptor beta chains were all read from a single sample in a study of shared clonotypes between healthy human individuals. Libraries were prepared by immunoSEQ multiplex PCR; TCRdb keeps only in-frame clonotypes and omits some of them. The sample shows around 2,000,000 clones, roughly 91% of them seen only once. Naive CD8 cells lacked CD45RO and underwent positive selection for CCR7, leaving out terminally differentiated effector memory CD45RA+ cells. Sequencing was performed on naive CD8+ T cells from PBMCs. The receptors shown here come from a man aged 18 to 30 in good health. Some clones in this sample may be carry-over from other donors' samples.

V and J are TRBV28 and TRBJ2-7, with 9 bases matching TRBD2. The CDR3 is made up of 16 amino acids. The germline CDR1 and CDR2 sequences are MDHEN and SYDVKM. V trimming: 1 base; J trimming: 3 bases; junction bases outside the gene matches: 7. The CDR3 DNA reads TGTGCCAGCAGTTTATCCCTAGGGACTAGCATCTACGAGCAGTACTTC. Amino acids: CASSLSLGTSIYEQYF.

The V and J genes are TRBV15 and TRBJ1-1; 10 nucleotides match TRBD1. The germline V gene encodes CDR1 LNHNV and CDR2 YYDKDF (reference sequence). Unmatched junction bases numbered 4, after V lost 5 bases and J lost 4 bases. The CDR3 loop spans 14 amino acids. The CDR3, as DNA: TGTGCCACCAGCGGGACAGGGGTGGCCACTGAAGCTTTCTTT. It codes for CATSGTGVATEAFF.

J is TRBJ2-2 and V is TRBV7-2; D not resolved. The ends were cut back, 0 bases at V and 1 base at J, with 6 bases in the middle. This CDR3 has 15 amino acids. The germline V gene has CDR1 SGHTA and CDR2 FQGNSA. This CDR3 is CASSLAWGNTGELFF. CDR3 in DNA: TGTGCCAGCAGCTTAGCGTGGGGGAACACCGGGGAGCTGTTTTTT.

CDR3 bases: TGTGCCAGCAGTCGCCGCGACTGGTTTGACGAGCAGTACTTC. Translating gives CASSRRDWFDEQYF. The chain recombines TRBV19 with TRBJ2-7, with D uncertain. With 9 bases removed from V and 5 bases from J, the gap between germline ends came to 20 bases. CDR1 LNHDA and CDR2 SQIVND come from the germline V gene (reference sequence). CDR3 size: 14 residues.

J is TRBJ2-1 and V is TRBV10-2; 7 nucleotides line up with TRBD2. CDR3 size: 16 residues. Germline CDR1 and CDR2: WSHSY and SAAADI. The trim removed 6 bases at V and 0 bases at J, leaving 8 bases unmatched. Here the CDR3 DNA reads TGCGCCAGCAGCCCTAGCGGCCACAGCTCCTACAATGAGCAGTTCTTC. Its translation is CASSPSGHSSYNEQFF.

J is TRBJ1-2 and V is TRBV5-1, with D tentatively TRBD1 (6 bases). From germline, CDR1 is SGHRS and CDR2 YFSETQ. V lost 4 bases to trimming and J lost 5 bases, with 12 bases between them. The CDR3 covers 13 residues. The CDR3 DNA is TGCGCCAGCAGCCAGGGGACGGGTTATGGCTACACCTTC. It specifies CASSQGTGYGYTF.

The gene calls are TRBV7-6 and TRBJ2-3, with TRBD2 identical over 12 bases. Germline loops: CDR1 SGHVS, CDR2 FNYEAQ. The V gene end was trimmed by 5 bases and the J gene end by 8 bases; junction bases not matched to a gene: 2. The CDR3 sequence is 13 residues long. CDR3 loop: CASSPSGRATQYF. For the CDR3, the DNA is TGTGCCAGCAGCCCTAGCGGGAGGGCTACGCAGTATTTT.

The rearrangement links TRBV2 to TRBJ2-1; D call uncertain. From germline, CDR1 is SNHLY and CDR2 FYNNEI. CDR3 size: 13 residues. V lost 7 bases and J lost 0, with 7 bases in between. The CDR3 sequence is CASMDDSYNEQFF. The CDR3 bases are TGTGCCAGCATGGACGACTCCTACAATGAGCAGTTCTTC. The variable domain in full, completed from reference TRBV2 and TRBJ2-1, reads EPEVTQTPSHQVTQMGQEVILRCVPISNHLYFYWYRQILGQKVEFLVSFYNNEISEKSEIFDDQFSVERPDGSNFTLKIRSTKLEDSAMYFCASMDDSYNEQFFGPGTRLTVL.

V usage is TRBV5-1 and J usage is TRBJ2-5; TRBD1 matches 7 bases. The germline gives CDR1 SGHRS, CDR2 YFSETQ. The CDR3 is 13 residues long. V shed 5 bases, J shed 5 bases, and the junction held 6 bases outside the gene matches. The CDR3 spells CASRWDRGETQYF. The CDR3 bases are TGCGCCAGCAGATGGGACAGAGGGGAGACCCAGTACTTC.

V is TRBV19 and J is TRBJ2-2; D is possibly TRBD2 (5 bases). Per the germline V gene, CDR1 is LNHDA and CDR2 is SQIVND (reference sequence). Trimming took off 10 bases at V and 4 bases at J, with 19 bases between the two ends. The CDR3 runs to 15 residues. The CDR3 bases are TGTGCCACCCGAGACGGGGAGTCGGGCACCGGGGAGCTGTTTTTT. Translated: CATRDGESGTGELFF. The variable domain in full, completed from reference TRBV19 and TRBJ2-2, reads DGGITQSPKYLFRKEGQNVTLSCEQNLNHDAMYWYRQDPGQGLRLIYYSQIVNDFQKGDIAEGYSVSREKKESFPLTVTSAQKNPTAFYLCATRDGESGTGELFFGEGSRLTVL.

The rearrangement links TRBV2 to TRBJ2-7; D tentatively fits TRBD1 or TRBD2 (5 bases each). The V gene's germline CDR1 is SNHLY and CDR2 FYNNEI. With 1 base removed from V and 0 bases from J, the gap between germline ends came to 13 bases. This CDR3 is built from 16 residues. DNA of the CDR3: TGTGCCAGCAGTGAAGAAAACGCAGGGAGCTCCTACGAGCAGTACTTC. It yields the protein CASSEENAGSSYEQYF.

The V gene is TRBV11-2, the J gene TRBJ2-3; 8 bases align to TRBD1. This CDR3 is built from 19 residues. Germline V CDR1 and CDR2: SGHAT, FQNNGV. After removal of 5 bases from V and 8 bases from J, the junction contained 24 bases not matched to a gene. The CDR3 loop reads CASSPVGQGSLFVRGTQYF. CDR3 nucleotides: TGTGCCAGCAGCCCTGTCGGACAGGGTTCGTTATTTGTTCGGGGTACGCAGTATTTT. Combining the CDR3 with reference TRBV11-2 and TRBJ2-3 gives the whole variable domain EAGVAQSPRYKIIEKRQSVAFWCNPISGHATLYWYQQILGQGPKLLIQFQNNGVVDDSQLPKDRFSAERLKGVDSTLKIQPAKLEDSAVYLCASSPVGQGSLFVRGTQYFGPGTRLTVL.

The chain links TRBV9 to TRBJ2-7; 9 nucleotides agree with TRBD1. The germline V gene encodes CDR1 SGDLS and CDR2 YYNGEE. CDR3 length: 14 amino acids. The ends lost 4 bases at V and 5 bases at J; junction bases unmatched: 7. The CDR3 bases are TGTGCCAGCAGCCCGGGACAGGGTTCCCACGAGCAGTACTTC. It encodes CASSPGQGSHEQYF.

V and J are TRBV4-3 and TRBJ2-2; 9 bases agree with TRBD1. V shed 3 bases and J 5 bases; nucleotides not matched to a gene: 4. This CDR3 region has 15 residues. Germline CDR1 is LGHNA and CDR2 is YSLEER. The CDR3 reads CASSQGTGTTGELFF. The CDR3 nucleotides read TGCGCCAGCAGCCAGGGGACAGGGACAACCGGGGAGCTGTTTTTT.

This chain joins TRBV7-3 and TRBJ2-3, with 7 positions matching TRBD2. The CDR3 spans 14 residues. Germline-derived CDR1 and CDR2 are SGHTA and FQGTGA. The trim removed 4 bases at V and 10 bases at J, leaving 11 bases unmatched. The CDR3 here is CASSSSASGPAQYF. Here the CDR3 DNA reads TGTGCCAGCAGCTCCTCGGCTAGCGGCCCAGCGCAGTATTTT.

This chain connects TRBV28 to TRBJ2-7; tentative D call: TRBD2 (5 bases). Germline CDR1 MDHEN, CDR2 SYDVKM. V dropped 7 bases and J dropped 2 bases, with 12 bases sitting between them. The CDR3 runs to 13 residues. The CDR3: CASTRGPTYEQYF. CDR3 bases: TGTGCCAGCACCCGGGGTCCCACCTACGAGCAGTACTTC.

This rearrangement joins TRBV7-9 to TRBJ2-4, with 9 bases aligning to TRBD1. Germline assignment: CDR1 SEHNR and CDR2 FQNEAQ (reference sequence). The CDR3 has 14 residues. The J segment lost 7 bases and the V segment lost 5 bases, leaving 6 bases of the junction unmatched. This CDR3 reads CASSHRDRDNIQYF. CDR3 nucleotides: TGTGCCAGCAGCCACCGGGACAGGGATAACATTCAGTACTTC.

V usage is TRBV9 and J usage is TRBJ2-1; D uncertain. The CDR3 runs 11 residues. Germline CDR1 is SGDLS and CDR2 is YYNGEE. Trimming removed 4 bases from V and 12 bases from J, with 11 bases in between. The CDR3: CASSPGAMQFF. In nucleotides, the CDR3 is TGTGCCAGCAGCCCTGGAGCTATGCAGTTCTTC.

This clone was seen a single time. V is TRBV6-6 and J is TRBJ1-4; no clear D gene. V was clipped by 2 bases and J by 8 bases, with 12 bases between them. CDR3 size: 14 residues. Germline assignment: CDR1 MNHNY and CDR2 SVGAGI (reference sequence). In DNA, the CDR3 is TGTGCCAGCAGTTACGACCCCTGGCGGGAAAAACTGTTTTTT. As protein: CASSYDPWREKLFF.

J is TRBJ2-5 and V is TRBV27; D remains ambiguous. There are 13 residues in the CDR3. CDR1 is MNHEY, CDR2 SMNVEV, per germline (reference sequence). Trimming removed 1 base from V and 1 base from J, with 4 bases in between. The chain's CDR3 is CASSLYVQETQYF. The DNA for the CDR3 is TGTGCCAGCAGTTTATATGTCCAAGAGACCCAGTACTTC.

The CDR3 nucleotides read TGTGCCACCGCGTACAGAGAGCGGGAGGGCCTCTACGAGCAGTACTTC. Amino acid sequence: CATAYREREGLYEQYF. This rearrangement joins TRBV7-9 to TRBJ2-7, with TRBD2 matching over 10 bases. The CDR3 consists of 16 residues. The ends lost 10 bases at V and 3 bases at J; junction bases unmatched: 15. Germline V CDR1 and CDR2: SEHNR, FQNEAQ (reference sequence).

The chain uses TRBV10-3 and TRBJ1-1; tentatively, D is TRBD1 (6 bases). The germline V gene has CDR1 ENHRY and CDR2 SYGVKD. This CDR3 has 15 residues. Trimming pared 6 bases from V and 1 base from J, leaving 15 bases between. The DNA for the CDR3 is TGTGCCATCAGATCCTCCGGGACACCGAACACTGAAGCTTTCTTT. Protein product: CAIRSSGTPNTEAFF.

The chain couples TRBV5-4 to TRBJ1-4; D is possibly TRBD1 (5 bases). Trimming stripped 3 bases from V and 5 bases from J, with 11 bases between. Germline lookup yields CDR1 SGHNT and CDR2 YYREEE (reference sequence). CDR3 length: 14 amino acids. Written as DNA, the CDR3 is TGTGCCAGCAGCTACGGGACTCAAAATGAAAAACTGTTTTTT. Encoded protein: CASSYGTQNEKLFF.

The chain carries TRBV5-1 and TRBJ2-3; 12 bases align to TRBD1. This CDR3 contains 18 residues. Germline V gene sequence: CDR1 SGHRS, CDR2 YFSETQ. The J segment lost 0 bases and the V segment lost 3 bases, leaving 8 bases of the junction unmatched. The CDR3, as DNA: TGCGCCAGCAGCTGGAGCCGGGACAGGGGGCTTAGCACAGATACGCAGTATTTT. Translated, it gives CASSWSRDRGLSTDTQYF.

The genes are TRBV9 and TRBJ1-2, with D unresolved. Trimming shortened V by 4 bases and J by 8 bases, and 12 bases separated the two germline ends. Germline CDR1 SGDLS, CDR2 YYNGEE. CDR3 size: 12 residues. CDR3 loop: CASSLDPGGYTF. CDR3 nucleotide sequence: TGTGCCAGCAGCCTAGACCCCGGCGGCTACACCTTC.

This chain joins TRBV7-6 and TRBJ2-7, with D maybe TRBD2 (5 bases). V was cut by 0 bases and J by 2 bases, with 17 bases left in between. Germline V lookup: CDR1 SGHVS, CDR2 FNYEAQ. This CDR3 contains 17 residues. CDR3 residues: CASSLARGLYDTYEQYF. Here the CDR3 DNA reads TGTGCCAGCAGCTTAGCCCGGGGTCTGTATGATACCTACGAGCAGTACTTC.

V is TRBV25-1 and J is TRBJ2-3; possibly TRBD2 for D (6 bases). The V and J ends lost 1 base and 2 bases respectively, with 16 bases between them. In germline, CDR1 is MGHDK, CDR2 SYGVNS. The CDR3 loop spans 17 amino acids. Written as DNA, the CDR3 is TGTGCCAGCAGTGAATCCCCCCGGGGGAGCGACACAGATACGCAGTATTTT. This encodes CASSESPRGSDTDTQYF.

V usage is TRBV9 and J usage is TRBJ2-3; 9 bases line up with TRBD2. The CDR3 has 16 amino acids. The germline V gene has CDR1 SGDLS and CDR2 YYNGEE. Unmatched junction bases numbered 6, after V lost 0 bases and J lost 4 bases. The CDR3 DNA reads TGTGCCAGCAGCGTAGGACTAGCGGCCGGTCCAGATACGCAGTATTTT. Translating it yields CASSVGLAAGPDTQYF.

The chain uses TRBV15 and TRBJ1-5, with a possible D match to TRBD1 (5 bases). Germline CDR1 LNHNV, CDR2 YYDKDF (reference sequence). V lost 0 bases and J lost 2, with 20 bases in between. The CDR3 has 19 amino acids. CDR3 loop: CATSRDGAGRGEGNQPQHF. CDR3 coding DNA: TGTGCCACCAGCAGAGATGGAGCCGGCCGAGGGGAGGGCAATCAGCCCCAGCATTTT.

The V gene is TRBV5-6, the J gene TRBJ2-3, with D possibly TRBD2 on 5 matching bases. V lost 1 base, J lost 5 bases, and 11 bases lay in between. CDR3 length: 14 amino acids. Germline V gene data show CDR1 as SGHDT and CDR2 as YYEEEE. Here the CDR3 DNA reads TGTGCCAGCAGCTTGCGGGGAGTTCTAGATACGCAGTATTTT. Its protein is CASSLRGVLDTQYF.